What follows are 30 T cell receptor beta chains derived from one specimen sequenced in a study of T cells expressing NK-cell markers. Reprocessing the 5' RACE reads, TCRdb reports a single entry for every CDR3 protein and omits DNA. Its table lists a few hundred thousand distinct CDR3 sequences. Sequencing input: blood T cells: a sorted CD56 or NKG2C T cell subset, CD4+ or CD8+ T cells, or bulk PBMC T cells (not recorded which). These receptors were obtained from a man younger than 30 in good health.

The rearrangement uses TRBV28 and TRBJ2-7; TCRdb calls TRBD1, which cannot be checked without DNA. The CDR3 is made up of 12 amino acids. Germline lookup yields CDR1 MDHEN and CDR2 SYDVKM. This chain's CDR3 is CASSAQGNEQYF.

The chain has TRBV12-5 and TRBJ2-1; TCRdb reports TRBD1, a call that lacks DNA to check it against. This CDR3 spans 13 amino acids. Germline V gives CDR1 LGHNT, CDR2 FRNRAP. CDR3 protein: CASGLPLFGEQFF.

CDR3 sequence: CASISSGREVDTQYF. The chain recombines TRBV28 with TRBJ2-3; TCRdb's D gene call, TRBD2, goes unchecked for lack of DNA. CDR1 and CDR2 (germline): MDHEN, SYDVKM. The CDR3 runs 15 residues.

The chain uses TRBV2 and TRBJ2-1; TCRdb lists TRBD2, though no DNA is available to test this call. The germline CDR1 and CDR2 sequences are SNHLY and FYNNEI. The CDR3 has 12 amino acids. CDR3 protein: CASTELGNEQFF.

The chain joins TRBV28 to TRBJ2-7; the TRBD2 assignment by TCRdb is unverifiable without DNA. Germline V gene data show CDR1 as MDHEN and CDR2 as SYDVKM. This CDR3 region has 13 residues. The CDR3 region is CASGGGPSYEQYF.

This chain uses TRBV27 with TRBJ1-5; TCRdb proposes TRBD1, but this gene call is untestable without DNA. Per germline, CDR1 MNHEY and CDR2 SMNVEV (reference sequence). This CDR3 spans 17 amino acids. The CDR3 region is CASSLTEGQLQNQPQHF.

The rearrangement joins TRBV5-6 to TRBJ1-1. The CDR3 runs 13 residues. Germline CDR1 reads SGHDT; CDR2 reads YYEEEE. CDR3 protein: CASSLKLYTEAFF. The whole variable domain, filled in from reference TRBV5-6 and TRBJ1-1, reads DAGVTQSPTHLIKTRGQQVTLRCSPKSGHDTVSWYQQALGQGPQFIFQYYEEEERQRGNFPDRFSGHQFPNYSSELNVNALLLGDSALYLCASSLKLYTEAFFGQGTRLTVV.

The CDR3 region is CASSPMGGRGNEKLFF. The chain joins TRBV4-2 to TRBJ1-4; TCRdb indicates TRBD1, and absent DNA this call remains unverified. The CDR3 spans 16 residues. Germline V gene data show CDR1 as LGHNA and CDR2 as YNFKEQ.

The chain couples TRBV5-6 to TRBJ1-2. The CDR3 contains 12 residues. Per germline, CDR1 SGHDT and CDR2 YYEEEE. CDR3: CASSTRGTGDTF. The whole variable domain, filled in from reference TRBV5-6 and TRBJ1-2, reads DAGVTQSPTHLIKTRGQQVTLRCSPKSGHDTVSWYQQALGQGPQFIFQYYEEEERQRGNFPDRFSGHQFPNYSSELNVNALLLGDSALYLCASSTRGTGDTFGSGTRLTVV.

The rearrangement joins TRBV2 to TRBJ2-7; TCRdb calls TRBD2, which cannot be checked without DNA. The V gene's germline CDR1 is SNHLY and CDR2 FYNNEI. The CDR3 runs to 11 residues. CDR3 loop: CASSAGREQYF.

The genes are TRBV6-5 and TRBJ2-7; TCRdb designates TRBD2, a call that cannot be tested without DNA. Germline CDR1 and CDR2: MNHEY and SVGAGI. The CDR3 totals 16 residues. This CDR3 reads CASSSGGREWSYEQYF.

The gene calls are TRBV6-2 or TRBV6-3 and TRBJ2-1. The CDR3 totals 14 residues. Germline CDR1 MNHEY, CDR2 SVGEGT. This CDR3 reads CASSYFSVGNEQFF.

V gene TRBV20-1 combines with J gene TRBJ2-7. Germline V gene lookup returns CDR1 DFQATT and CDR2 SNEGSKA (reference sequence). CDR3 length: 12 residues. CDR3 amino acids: CSASRDSSEQYF.

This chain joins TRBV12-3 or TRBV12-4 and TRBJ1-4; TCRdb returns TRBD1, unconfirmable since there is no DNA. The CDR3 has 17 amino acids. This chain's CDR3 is CASSLALRGVTNEKLFF.

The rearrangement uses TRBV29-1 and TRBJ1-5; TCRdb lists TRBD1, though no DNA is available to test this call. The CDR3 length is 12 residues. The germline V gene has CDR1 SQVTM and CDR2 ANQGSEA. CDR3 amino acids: CSVAGGREPQHF.

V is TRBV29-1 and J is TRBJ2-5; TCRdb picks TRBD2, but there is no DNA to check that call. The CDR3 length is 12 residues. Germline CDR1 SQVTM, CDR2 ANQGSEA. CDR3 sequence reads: CSATRTLGAQYF.

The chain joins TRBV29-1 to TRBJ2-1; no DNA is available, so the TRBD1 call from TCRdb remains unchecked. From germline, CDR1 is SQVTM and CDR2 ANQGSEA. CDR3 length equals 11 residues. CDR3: CSALGELGQFF.

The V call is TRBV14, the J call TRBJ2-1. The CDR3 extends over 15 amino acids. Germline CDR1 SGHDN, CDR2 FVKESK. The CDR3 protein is CASSHRGSPYNEQFF.

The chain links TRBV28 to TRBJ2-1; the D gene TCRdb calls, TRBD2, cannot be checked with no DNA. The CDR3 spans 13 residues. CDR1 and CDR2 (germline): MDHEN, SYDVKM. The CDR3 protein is CASSFTGGDEQFF.

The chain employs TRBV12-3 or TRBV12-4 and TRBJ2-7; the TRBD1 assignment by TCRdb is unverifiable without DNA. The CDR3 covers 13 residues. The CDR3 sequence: CASSFGQSYEQYF.

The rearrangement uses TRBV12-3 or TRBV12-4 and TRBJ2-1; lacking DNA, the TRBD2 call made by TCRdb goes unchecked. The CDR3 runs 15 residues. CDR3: CASSSVAGVGGEQFF.

CDR3 residues: CATSDPGTSQETQYF. The chain carries TRBV24-1 and TRBJ2-5; with no DNA, the TCRdb D assignment of TRBD2 cannot be verified. This CDR3 contains 15 residues. Germline CDR1 reads KGHDR; CDR2 reads SFDVKD.

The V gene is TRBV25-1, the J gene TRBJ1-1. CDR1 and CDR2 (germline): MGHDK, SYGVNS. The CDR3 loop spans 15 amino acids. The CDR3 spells CASSVDPWGNTEAFF. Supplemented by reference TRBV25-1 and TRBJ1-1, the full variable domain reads EADIYQTPRYLVIGTGKKITLECSQTMGHDKMYWYQQDPGMELHLIHYSYGVNSTEKGDLSSESTVSRIRTEHFPLTLESARPSHTSQYLCASSVDPWGNTEAFFGQGTRLTVV.

The CDR3 spells CASSKAWQGDPHQPQHF. The gene calls are TRBV21-1 and TRBJ1-5; TCRdb's D gene call, TRBD1, goes unchecked for lack of DNA. TRBV21-1 is designated a pseudogene. This CDR3 has 17 residues.

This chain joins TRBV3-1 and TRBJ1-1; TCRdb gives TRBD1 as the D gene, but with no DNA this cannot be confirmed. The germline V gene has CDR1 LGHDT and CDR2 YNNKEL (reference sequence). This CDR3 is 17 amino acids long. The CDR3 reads CASSQGGQGRKTTEAFF. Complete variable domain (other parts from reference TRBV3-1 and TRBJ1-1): DTAVSQTPKYLVTQMGNDKSIKCEQNLGHDTMYWYKQDSKKFLKIMFSYNNKELIINETVPNRFSPKSPDKAHLNLHINSLELGDSAVYFCASSQGGQGRKTTEAFFGQGTRLTVV.

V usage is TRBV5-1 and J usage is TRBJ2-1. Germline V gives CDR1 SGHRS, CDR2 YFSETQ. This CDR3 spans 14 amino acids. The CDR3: CASAVASFDNEQFF. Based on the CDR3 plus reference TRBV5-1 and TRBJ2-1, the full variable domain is KAGVTQTPRYLIKTRGQQVTLSCSPISGHRSVSWYQQTPGQGLQFLFEYFSETQRNKGNFPGRFSGRQFSNSRSEMNVSTLELGDSALYLCASAVASFDNEQFFGPGTRLTVL.

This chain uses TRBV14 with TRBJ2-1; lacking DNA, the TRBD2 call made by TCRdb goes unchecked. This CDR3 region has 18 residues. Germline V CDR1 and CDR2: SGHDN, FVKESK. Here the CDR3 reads CASSQGGSREYSHNEQFF.

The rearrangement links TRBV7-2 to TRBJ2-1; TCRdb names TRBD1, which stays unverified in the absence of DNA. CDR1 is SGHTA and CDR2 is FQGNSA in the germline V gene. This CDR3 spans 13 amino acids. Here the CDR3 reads CASSLGAINEQFF.

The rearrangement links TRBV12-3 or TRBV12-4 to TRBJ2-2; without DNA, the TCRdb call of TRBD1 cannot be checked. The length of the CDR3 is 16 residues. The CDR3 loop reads CASNLGGARVAGELFF.

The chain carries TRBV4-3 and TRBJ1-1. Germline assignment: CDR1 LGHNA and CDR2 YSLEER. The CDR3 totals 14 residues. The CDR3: CASSGQIMNTEAFF.